The subject of this entry is one T cell receptor (beta chain). Its antigen remains unidentified. The sample comes from a study of monozygotic twins with inflammatory bowel disease. Study-level points and caveats: Healthy co-twins exceeded IBD patients in TCRbeta diversity as measured by inverse Simpson.

Total RNA input per TCR library was around 3,500 ng. TCRdb derives one entry per CDR3 protein from the 5' RACE reads, leaving out DNA. Listed are approximately 390,000 distinct CDR3 sequences; around 2.5% falls within the top ten. The authors drew 2.5 to 3 ml of blood from each donor. The sequence was collected from a human donor with ulcerative colitis or Crohn's disease, or a healthy co-twin of an affected twin (not recorded which). Source material: blood.

CDR3: CSATAQGSFGYTF. The chain recombines TRBV20-1 with TRBJ1-2; the D call of TRBD1 rests on TCRdb alone, since no DNA is present to check it. CDR3 length: 13 residues. The V gene's germline CDR1 is DFQATT and CDR2 SNEGSKA (reference sequence).